The 10 T cell receptor beta chains below come from one sample, sequenced in a study of OX40 agonist ivuxolimab in advanced cancers. Only in-frame clones appear in the TCRdb table, and some are missing; sequencing was by immunoSEQ multiplex PCR. The profile shows more than 50,000 clones, roughly 80% of them singletons. The specimen comprised CD4+ or CD8+ T cells sorted from blood, sampled in a trial of the OX40 agonist ivuxolimab. Every receptor here comes from an adult with an advanced solid tumor such as melanoma, head and neck, liver or kidney cancer.

V usage is TRBV5-1 and J usage is TRBJ2-7; 11 positions agree with TRBD1. The CDR3 is made up of 17 amino acids. Per germline, CDR1 SGHRS and CDR2 YFSETQ. The V segment lost 2 bases and the J segment 3 bases; nucleotides outside the gene matches: 10. The CDR3 is CASSFSPSGQGDYEQYF. The CDR3 DNA follows: TGCGCCAGCAGCTTTTCCCCTTCGGGACAGGGGGACTACGAGCAGTACTTC.

On this clone itself: Other DNA sequences in this specimen translate into the identical CDR3. The J gene is TRBJ1-2, the V gene TRBV7-9; possibly TRBD1 for D (6 bases). CDR3 length: 16 amino acids. The V end was cut by 4 bases, the J end by 2 bases, with 17 bases between. In germline, CDR1 is SEHNR, CDR2 FQNEAQ (reference sequence). The CDR3 sequence: CASSSGRGSPNYGYTF. The CDR3 bases are TGTGCCAGCAGCTCCGGGAGGGGGTCCCCCAACTATGGCTACACCTTC.

Here the CDR3 DNA reads TGCGCCAGCAGCTCAATGGGACTAGCGGGACAAGAGACCCAGTACTTC. Protein: CASSSMGLAGQETQYF. The V call is TRBV5-1, the J call TRBJ2-5; 13 bases agree with TRBD2. Per germline, CDR1 SGHRS and CDR2 YFSETQ. CDR3 length: 16 residues. Trimming at V came to 3 bases and at J to 2 bases, leaving 4 bases not matched to a gene. Looking up the rest from reference TRBV5-1 and TRBJ2-5 gives the full variable domain: KAGVTQTPRYLIKTRGQQVTLSCSPISGHRSVSWYQQTPGQGLQFLFEYFSETQRNKGNFPGRFSGRQFSNSRSEMNVSTLELGDSALYLCASSSMGLAGQETQYFGPGTRLLVL.

The genes are TRBV7-9 and TRBJ1-4; D remains ambiguous. CDR1 and CDR2 (germline): SEHNR, FQNEAQ (reference sequence). V was shortened by 5 bases and J by 5 bases, with 12 bases between the two germline ends. CDR3 length equals 14 residues. The CDR3 DNA sequence: TGTGCCAGCAGCGTTCCGGGATCGAATGAAAAACTGTTTTTT. This translates into CASSVPGSNEKLFF.

Many counts were recorded for this clone. The chain joins TRBV5-1 to TRBJ1-1, with D unresolved. Germline V gene sequence: CDR1 SGHRS, CDR2 YFSETQ. The CDR3 runs 15 residues. V dropped 0 bases and J dropped 3 bases, with 12 bases sitting between them. The CDR3, as DNA: TGCGCCAGCAGCTTGGAAGCAGCGAGGGACACTGAAGCTTTCTTT. As protein: CASSLEAARDTEAFF.

This clone has only one observation. This chain links TRBV4-1 with TRBJ2-2, with D unclear. Germline lookup yields CDR1 MGHRA and CDR2 YSYEKL. This CDR3 spans 14 amino acids. Trimming stripped 1 base from V and 3 bases from J, with 6 bases between. The CDR3 reads CASSQVFDTGELFF. CDR3 sequence (DNA): TGCGCCAGCAGCCAAGTCTTCGACACCGGGGAGCTGTTTTTT.

This clone has only one observation. The chain employs TRBV29-1 and TRBJ1-1, with D perhaps matching TRBD1 (6 bases). Germline V CDR1 and CDR2: SQVTM, ANQGSEA. The ends were cut back, 5 bases at V and 0 bases at J, with 13 bases in the middle. The CDR3 is 14 residues long. The DNA of the CDR3 is TGCAGCGTTATGGAAGGGGGATTGAACACTGAAGCTTTCTTT. Protein product: CSVMEGGLNTEAFF.

This clone was detected a few times. The rearrangement joins TRBV6-1 to TRBJ1-1; 7 bases line up with TRBD1. Germline assignment: CDR1 MNHNS and CDR2 SASEGT. The J segment lost 1 base and the V segment lost 5 bases, leaving 7 bases of the junction unmatched. The CDR3 totals 15 residues. Here the CDR3 DNA reads TGTGCCAGCAGTTTAAGACAGGGCCGGAACACTGAAGCTTTCTTT. As protein: CASSLRQGRNTEAFF.

The rearrangement joins TRBV2 to TRBJ2-2; no clear D gene. The CDR3 has 14 amino acids. V dropped 8 bases and J dropped 4 bases, with 14 bases sitting between them. CDR1 is SNHLY, CDR2 FYNNEI, per germline. CDR3 sequence (DNA): TGTGCCAGCTGTGGGCCCCGAGGCACCGGGGAGCTGTTTTTT. It encodes CASCGPRGTGELFF.

V and J are TRBV7-6 and TRBJ2-1; D gene uncertain. Trimming shortened V by 5 bases and J by 9 bases, and 8 bases separated the two germline ends. This CDR3 has 11 amino acids. Germline assignment: CDR1 SGHVS and CDR2 FNYEAQ. The CDR3, as DNA: TGTGCCAGCAGCGTGACGGGTGAGCAGTTCTTC. This gives the protein CASSVTGEQFF.